These 25 T cell receptor beta chains were all obtained from the same sample, sequenced in a study of type 1 and type 2 diabetes patients. The PCR template was genomic DNA. A primer set of 30 forward and 13 reverse primers amplified the CDR3. Each CDR3 protein gets one entry after TCRdb re-called the multiplex PCR reads with MiXCR. In the table there are 250,000 to 300,000 distinct CDR3 sequences, approximately 50% of which are singletons. The sequencing sample was made of peripheral blood mononuclear cells (PBMCs). Receptors were obtained from a young man with type 2 diabetes.

As for this clonotype: The final CDR3 position lacks the conserved phenylalanine or tryptophan, pointing to a likely read error. The chain combines TRBV20-1 with TRBJ2-1; no reliable D call. Per germline, CDR1 DFQATT and CDR2 SNEGSKA (reference sequence). This CDR3 has 12 amino acids. With 4 bases removed from V and 4 bases from J, the gap between germline ends came to 8 bases. The CDR3 bases are TGCAGTGCTATTAACAGATACAATGAGCAGTTCTCC. Translated: CSAINRYNEQFS.

The V call is TRBV4-3, the J call TRBJ2-1; 11 nucleotides match TRBD2. Germline V gene lookup returns CDR1 LGHNA and CDR2 YSLEER. The J segment lost 4 bases and the V segment lost 1 base, leaving 6 bases of the junction unmatched. CDR3 length: 17 residues. For the CDR3, the DNA is TGCGCCAGCAGCCAAGTAGCGGGGGGGGACTATTACAATGAGCAGTTCTTC. Amino acid sequence: CASSQVAGGDYYNEQFF.

The rearrangement uses TRBV12-3 or TRBV12-4 and TRBJ2-1; 7 bases agree with TRBD2. Losses at the gene ends were 5 bases for V and 2 bases for J; bases not matched to a gene: 15. The CDR3 contains 18 residues. DNA for the CDR3: TGTGCCAGCAGTCCTCTTGCTTGGGACTATCAACCCTACAATGAGCAGTTCTTC. This sequence encodes CASSPLAWDYQPYNEQFF.

In DNA form, the CDR3 reads TGTGCCATCGCCCTTTCGGGGGCTTACAATGAGCAGTACTTC. Translation: CAIALSGAYNEQYF. The rearrangement links TRBV10-3 to TRBJ2-7; possibly TRBD1 or TRBD2 for D (6 bases each). Germline V gene data show CDR1 as ENHRY and CDR2 as SYGVKD. The ends were cut back, 8 bases at V and 7 bases at J, with 21 bases in the middle. The CDR3 extends over 14 amino acids.

The CDR3, as DNA: TGTGCCAGCAGTTCCTCCCCGCTCACCGGGGAGCTGTTTTTT. Encoded protein: CASSSSPLTGELFF. This chain joins TRBV28 and TRBJ2-2; the D is unclear. This CDR3 spans 14 amino acids. V lost 4 bases and J lost 4, with 10 bases in between. Germline CDR1 is MDHEN and CDR2 is SYDVKM.

The rearrangement uses TRBV7-8 and TRBJ2-2; D is ambiguous. CDR3 length: 14 residues. V lost 2 bases and J 5 bases, leaving 9 bases between the germline ends. Looked up from germline, CDR1 is SGHVS and CDR2 is FQNEAQ. CDR3 sequence reads: CASSLQKATGELFF. The CDR3 DNA reads TGTGCCAGCAGCTTACAGAAGGCTACCGGGGAGCTGTTTTTT.

This chain links TRBV4-2 with TRBJ2-3; D uncertain. The CDR3 covers 14 residues. Germline CDR1 LGHNA, CDR2 YNFKEQ. The V gene lost 0 bases and the J gene lost 2 bases, with 6 bases spanning the gap. CDR3 DNA sequence: TGTGCCAGCAGCCAAGAGAAGTACACAGATACGCAGTATTTT. This gives the protein CASSQEKYTDTQYF.

This clonotype occurred a few times. J is TRBJ1-2 and V is TRBV29-1; no definite D call. V was clipped by 7 bases and J by 10 bases, with 13 bases between them. CDR1 is SQVTM, CDR2 ANQGSEA, per germline. The CDR3 runs 10 residues. CDR3 nucleotide sequence: TGCAGCGCCTTATCCCTAGTCTACACCTTC. Its protein product is CSALSLVYTF.

The CDR3 is CSVEGWTELSYNEQFF. CDR3 nucleotides: TGCAGCGTTGAGGGATGGACAGAACTCTCCTACAATGAGCAGTTCTTC. The chain couples TRBV29-1 to TRBJ2-1; D perhaps matches TRBD1 (6 bases). CDR1 and CDR2 (germline): SQVTM, ANQGSEA. The CDR3 contains 16 residues. V lost 3 bases and J 0 bases, leaving 15 bases between the germline ends.

This clonotype was seen just once. The gene calls are TRBV19 and TRBJ1-4, with D unresolved. Germline assignment: CDR1 LNHDA and CDR2 SQIVND (reference sequence). V dropped 6 bases and J dropped 12 bases, with 11 bases sitting between them. There are 11 residues in the CDR3. CDR3 sequence (DNA): TGTGCCAGTAGCCGACTCGAAGAACTGTTTTTT. Translating gives CASSRLEELFF.

This chain connects TRBV20-1 to TRBJ2-2; D not certain. The germline V and J ends were trimmed by 1 base and 6 bases, with 6 bases remaining between them. Germline V gene lookup returns CDR1 DFQATT and CDR2 SNEGSKA (reference sequence). This CDR3 contains 12 residues. The CDR3 nucleotides read TGCAGTGCTAGAGTTGCGGCCGGGGAGCTGTTTTTT. It codes for CSARVAAGELFF.

This sequence joins TRBV19 and TRBJ2-1, with TRBD1 identical over 7 bases. The CDR3 runs 15 residues. Germline CDR1 reads LNHDA; CDR2 reads SQIVND (reference sequence). V lost 7 bases to trimming and J lost 6 bases; unmatched junction nucleotides: 12. The CDR3, as DNA: TGTGCCAGTACCGCGGAGAGGGGGCTTCGCAATGAGCAGTTCTTC. Amino acids: CASTAERGLRNEQFF. Full variable domain (missing parts from reference TRBV19 and TRBJ2-1): DGGITQSPKYLFRKEGQNVTLSCEQNLNHDAMYWYRQDPGQGLRLIYYSQIVNDFQKGDIAEGYSVSREKKESFPLTVTSAQKNPTAFYLCASTAERGLRNEQFFGPGTRLTVL.

This chain joins TRBV7-2 and TRBJ1-1; D remains ambiguous. V was trimmed by 4 bases and J by 2 bases, leaving 14 bases between them. Germline CDR1 is SGHTA and CDR2 is FQGNSA. This CDR3 spans 15 amino acids. The CDR3 reads CASSSDRNTNTEAFF. DNA of the CDR3: TGTGCCAGCAGCTCCGATCGGAATACAAACACTGAAGCTTTCTTT. The whole variable domain, remainder taken from reference TRBV7-2 and TRBJ1-1, is GAGVSQSPSNKVTEKGKDVELRCDPISGHTALYWYRQSLGQGLEFLIYFQGNSAPDKSGLPSDRFSAERTGGSVSTLTIQRTQQEDSAVYLCASSSDRNTNTEAFFGQGTRLTVV.

The rearrangement uses TRBV30 and TRBJ2-6, with D uncertain. The CDR3 sequence is 15 residues long. Deletions cut 1 base from V and 2 bases from J, with 9 bases between. CDR1 and CDR2 from the germline V gene are GTSNPN and SVGIG (reference sequence). The CDR3 loop reads CAWSGLIPGANVLTF. CDR3 nucleotide sequence: TGTGCCTGGAGTGGACTGATCCCTGGGGCCAACGTCCTGACTTTC. The entire variable domain, with the rest obtained from reference TRBV30 and TRBJ2-6, is as follows: SQTIHQWPATLVQPVGSPLSLECTVEGTSNPNLYWYRQAAGRGLQLLFYSVGIGQISSEVPQNLSASRPQDRQFILSSKKLLLSDSGFYLCAWSGLIPGANVLTFGAGSRLTVL.

This clonotype showed up just a few times. The chain couples TRBV12-3 or TRBV12-4 to TRBJ1-2; the D is unclear. V lost 6 bases and J lost 3, with 20 bases in between. The CDR3 is 16 residues long. The CDR3 here is CASSLLGLPEDYGYTF. The CDR3 nucleotides are TGTGCCAGCAGCCTCTTAGGACTTCCGGAGGACTATGGCTACACCTTC.

The chain has TRBV28 and TRBJ2-1; TRBD2 matches 9 bases. The length of the CDR3 is 15 residues. V trimming: 5 bases; J trimming: 6 bases; junction bases outside the gene matches: 8. Germline CDR1 MDHEN, CDR2 SYDVKM. In DNA, the CDR3 is TGTGCCAGCAGTCATGTAGCGGGAGAAGGCAATGAGCAGTTCTTC. Protein: CASSHVAGEGNEQFF.

This clonotype has just a few counts. CDR3 in amino acids: CASSFNRGGLYEQYF. The CDR3 DNA reads as TGTGCCAGCAGTTTCAATCGGGGGGGCCTCTACGAGCAGTACTTC. This sequence joins TRBV28 and TRBJ2-7; TRBD2 aligns across 8 bases. CDR3 length: 15 residues. V was clipped by 3 bases and J by 3 bases; unmatched bases: 7. Looked up from germline, CDR1 is MDHEN and CDR2 is SYDVKM.

The V and J genes are TRBV7-6 and TRBJ2-1, with 7 bases fitting TRBD2. The V segment lost 1 base and the J segment 6 bases; nucleotides outside the gene matches: 6. This CDR3 region has 15 residues. Germline CDR1 reads SGHVS; CDR2 reads FNYEAQ. CDR3 nucleotides: TGTGCCAGCAGCTTAGAGAGCCCGGGAGGCAATGAGCAGTTCTTC. It encodes CASSLESPGGNEQFF.

V is TRBV7-3 and J is TRBJ1-1; D perhaps matches TRBD1 (6 bases). V was clipped by 6 bases and J by 8 bases, with 16 bases between them. The CDR3 spans 13 residues. The germline gives CDR1 SGHTA, CDR2 FQGTGA. The CDR3 region is CASSPAPGTEAFF. The CDR3 DNA reads TGTGCCAGCAGTCCCGCCCCCGGGACAGAAGCTTTCTTT.

This clonotype was counted a few times. The CDR3 does not close with the conserved phenylalanine or tryptophan, likely indicating a read error. V usage is TRBV12-3 or TRBV12-4 and J usage is TRBJ2-6, with 8 bases identical to TRBD1. With V trimmed by 6 bases and J by 0 bases, 4 bases remained unmatched. The CDR3 loop spans 16 amino acids. CDR3 amino acids: CASRGQESSGANVLTS. DNA for the CDR3: TGTGCCAGCAGGGGACAGGAATCCTCTGGGGCCAACGTCCTGACTTCC.

Many counts were recorded for this clonotype. This sequence joins TRBV15 and TRBJ2-5; D is uncertain. The CDR3 contains 12 residues. V was cut by 2 bases and J by 5 bases, with 6 bases left in between. Germline V gene sequence: CDR1 LNHNV, CDR2 YYDKDF (reference sequence). This CDR3 reads CATSRSVETQYF. In DNA, the CDR3 is TGTGCCACCAGCAGATCGGTGGAGACCCAGTACTTC. The full variable domain, with the rest looked up from reference TRBV15 and TRBJ2-5, is DAMVIQNPRYQVTQFGKPVTLSCSQTLNHNVMYWYQQKSSQAPKLLFHYYDKDFNNEADTPDNFQSRRPNTSFCFLDIRSPGLGDTAMYLCATSRSVETQYFGPGTRLLVL.

The chain is built from TRBV4-3 and TRBJ2-1; TRBD1 is a possible D gene (5 bases). The CDR3 extends over 13 amino acids. V was clipped by 2 bases and J by 5 bases, with 7 bases between them. Germline-derived CDR1 and CDR2 are LGHNA and YSLEER. CDR3 in amino acids: CASSQLGDNEQFF. For the CDR3, the DNA is TGCGCCAGCAGCCAACTAGGGGACAATGAGCAGTTCTTC.

This chain uses TRBV27 with TRBJ1-2; no firm D call. V gave up 6 bases and J gave up 7 bases, with 15 bases separating them. Germline CDR1 and CDR2: MNHEY and SMNVEV (reference sequence). The CDR3 sequence is 13 residues long. DNA of the CDR3: TGTGCCAGCAGGGGAGCCGATGAGGGTGGCTACACCTTC. It translates to CASRGADEGGYTF.

The J gene is TRBJ2-2, the V gene TRBV10-3; 8 nucleotides match TRBD1. This CDR3 region has 15 residues. CDR1 and CDR2 from the germline V gene are ENHRY and SYGVKD. V was clipped by 11 bases and J by 5 bases; unmatched bases: 13. As DNA, the CDR3 is TGTGCCGTCACAACCGGGACAGGCAATACCGGGGAGCTGTTTTTT. Protein product: CAVTTGTGNTGELFF.

The genes are TRBV6-5 and TRBJ2-7, with D possibly matching TRBD1 (6 bases). The CDR3 has 16 residues. The ends were cut back, 6 bases at V and 5 bases at J, with 23 bases in the middle. Germline lookup yields CDR1 MNHEY and CDR2 SVGAGI. The CDR3 nucleotides read TGTGCCAGCAGCCATCCGGGGATAGGGGGAGTTCACGAGCAGTACTTC. This translates into CASSHPGIGGVHEQYF.